A selection of T cell receptor beta chains follows, all from one sample in a study of T cell changes during pregnancy in multiple sclerosis. Profiled with immunoSEQ multiplex PCR; TCRdb holds only in-frame clones, not every one. The data show about 80,000 clones, about 92% seen once. Specimen: peripheral blood, collected before pregnancy. The source is a female donor with multiple sclerosis, enrolled in a pregnancy study. Each CDR3 is given with its conserved first and last residue. D genes are given only for firm matches. Rows give clone size only sometimes, using once, few, many, or a class for an expanded clone.

cdr3_nt	cdr3_aa	clone_size	d_call	v_call	j_call
TGTGCCAGCAGCCCGGCGGGGACCGCCTACGAGCAGTACTTC	CASSPAGTAYEQYF	-	-	TRBV7-9	TRBJ2-7
TGTGCCAGCAGTAAATACGGGGACAGCACCTACGAGCAGTACTTC	CASSKYGDSTYEQYF	-	TRBD1	TRBV27	TRBJ2-7
TGTGCCAGCAGCCCCTCACGGGGTGGGGAAACCTACGAGCAGTACTTC	CASSPSRGGETYEQYF	once	-	TRBV27	TRBJ2-7
TGTGCCAGCAAGGCCGCAGGGATGGACATTCAGTACTTC	CASKAAGMDIQYF	-	-	TRBV6-5	TRBJ2-4
TGTGCCAGCAGCCCCAGCGGACTAGCGGGGACTGAGCAGTACTTC	CASSPSGLAGTEQYF	once	TRBD2	TRBV7-8	TRBJ2-7
TGTGCCAGCAGCTTCCCCGACAGGGTCCAGGCTGAGCAGTTCTTC	CASSFPDRVQAEQFF	-	TRBD1	TRBV7-8	TRBJ2-1
TGTGCCAGCAGCGGGGGGGCTGGGTACGAGCAGTACTTC	CASSGGAGYEQYF	-	-	TRBV5-5	TRBJ2-7
TGTGCCAGCAGCTTCCAGGGGGCTAACTATGGCTACACCTTC	CASSFQGANYGYTF	-	TRBD1	TRBV11-1	TRBJ1-2
TGTGCCAGCAGCCGATCAGGACTAGCGGGGGGCCGCTCCTACAATGAGCAGTTCTTC	CASSRSGLAGGRSYNEQFF	-	TRBD2	TRBV7-9	TRBJ2-1
TGTGCCAGCAGCCCTTATTATGGCTCTCGTATATTAAACACTGAAGCTTTCTTT	CASSPYYGSRILNTEAFF	-	-	TRBV5-4	TRBJ1-1
TGTGCCAGCAGCCCCCTGGCGGGGGGCCCCTACGAGCAGTACTTC	CASSPLAGGPYEQYF	-	TRBD2	TRBV7-2	TRBJ2-7
TGCGCCAGCAGCTTGGTGCCCCCCGGGACAACCAACTATGGCTACACCTTC	CASSLVPPGTTNYGYTF	-	-	TRBV5-1	TRBJ1-2
TGTGCCAGCAGTTTATATCAGGGGGCCTACGAGCAGTACTTC	CASSLYQGAYEQYF	-	TRBD1	TRBV27	TRBJ2-7
TGTGCCAGCAGCTCGACAAAATATAATTCACCCCTCCACTTT	CASSSTKYNSPLHF	-	-	TRBV13	TRBJ1-6
TGCGCCAGCAGTGAAGGGCAGGGGGCGAGGACCGGGGAGCTGTTTTTT	CASSEGQGARTGELFF	-	TRBD1	TRBV10-2	TRBJ2-2
TGTGCCAGTAGTAAGCTTAGCGGGGGGCCGAAGACTAGCACAGATACGCAGTATTTT	CASSKLSGGPKTSTDTQYF	-	TRBD2	TRBV19	TRBJ2-3
TGTGCCAGCAGCCAACTAGCGGGGGTCAACAATGAGCAGTTCTTC	CASSQLAGVNNEQFF	-	TRBD2	TRBV7-9	TRBJ2-1
TGTGCCATCAGTCCGGGAACGAACACTGAAGCTTTCTTT	CAISPGTNTEAFF	-	-	TRBV10-3	TRBJ1-1
TGTGCCACCAGCAGAGGGGCCGACTCCTACAATGAGCAGTTCTTC	CATSRGADSYNEQFF	-	-	TRBV15	TRBJ2-1
TGTGCCAGCAGTGACTCAAGCGGGGGAAGGGCAGATACGCAGTATTTT	CASSDSSGGRADTQYF	-	TRBD2	TRBV6-4	TRBJ2-3
TGTGCCAGCAGCTTACCGGGACAGGGCCGTTACGAGCAGTACTTC	CASSLPGQGRYEQYF	-	TRBD1	TRBV5-6	TRBJ2-7
TGTGCCAGTAGTATAGCCATTAGCAATCAGCCCCAGCATTTT	CASSIAISNQPQHF	-	-	TRBV19	TRBJ1-5
TGTGCCAGCAGCTTGGATTCGGGGTCAGATACGCAGTATTTT	CASSLDSGSDTQYF	-	-	TRBV5-6	TRBJ2-3
TGTGCCAGCAGTGCTTCCGCGGGGAGGAACACCGGGGAGCTGTTTTTT	CASSASAGRNTGELFF	-	-	TRBV6-4	TRBJ2-2
TGTGCCAGCAGCTCTGGTCGGGAGGGGGCCAATGGCTACACCTTC	CASSSGREGANGYTF	-	TRBD1	TRBV7-9	TRBJ1-2
TGTGCCACCAGCAAGTTTGGGGTAAGGGAGGGTAGCCTTTGGATTGGCTACACCTTC	CATSKFGVREGSLWIGYTF	-	-	TRBV15	TRBJ1-2
TGTGCCAGCTCCTGGGAGACCCCTGGGGCACCCCTCCACTTT	CASSWETPGAPLHF	-	-	TRBV27	TRBJ1-6
TGTGCCAGCAGCGTAGGTAACACCGGCAATCAGCCCCAGCATTTT	CASSVGNTGNQPQHF	-	-	TRBV9	TRBJ1-5
TGTGCCAGCAGCCCCGGGACAGGGAATGGCTACACCTTC	CASSPGTGNGYTF	-	TRBD1	TRBV27	TRBJ1-2
TGTGCCTGGAGCCTTGGGGCACAGGAAGGCGAAAAACTGTTTTTT	CAWSLGAQEGEKLFF	-	-	TRBV30	TRBJ1-4
TGTGCCAGCAGCTTCTGGGACAGCACGACCGGGGAGCTGTTTTTT	CASSFWDSTTGELFF	-	TRBD1	TRBV7-9	TRBJ2-2
TGCGCCAGCAAATCTGCTCGACAGTTC	CASKSARQF	-	-	TRBV10-1	TRBJ1-2
TGTGCCAGCAGTGGAGCGTCAGGGGACGGCACTGAAGCTTTCTTT	CASSGASGDGTEAFF	-	-	TRBV25-1	TRBJ1-1
TGCAGCGTTGAACTAGCGGGGTCCCGGTACACCGGGGAGCTGTTTTTT	CSVELAGSRYTGELFF	-	TRBD2	TRBV29-1	TRBJ2-2
TGCGCCAGCAGCGGGATTTCGGACCCTCAGGGATATGAGCAGTTCTTC	CASSGISDPQGYEQFF	-	-	TRBV5-1	TRBJ2-1
TGTGCCAGCACCCGGACAGGGGGCGGACAGCCCCAGCATTTT	CASTRTGGGQPQHF	few	TRBD1	TRBV2	TRBJ1-5
TGCGCCAGCAGCTTAGAACCACAGGGGGTGGGCCAGCCCCAGCATTTT	CASSLEPQGVGQPQHF	-	TRBD1	TRBV5-1	TRBJ1-5
TGTGCCAGCAGTGAATATACAGGGGAGAATGAGCAGTTCTTC	CASSEYTGENEQFF	-	TRBD1	TRBV6-1	TRBJ2-1
TGTGCCAGCGGGTCATTCGACCGGGGCGAGCAGTACTTC	CASGSFDRGEQYF	-	-	TRBV28	TRBJ2-7
TGTGCCAGCAGTTACTCTCCCCTAGCCAAAAACATTCAGTACTTC	CASSYSPLAKNIQYF	-	-	TRBV6-5	TRBJ2-4
TGTGCCAGCAGTTACGGGACTAGCGGGGACGAGCAGTACTTC	CASSYGTSGDEQYF	-	TRBD2	TRBV6-5	TRBJ2-7
TGCGCCAGCAGCTTACTAGCGGCTTACAATGAGCAGTTCTTC	CASSLLAAYNEQFF	-	TRBD2	TRBV5-1	TRBJ2-1
TGTGCCAGTAGTTTCGACAGGAGCTCCTACAATGAGCAGTTCTTC	CASSFDRSSYNEQFF	-	-	TRBV19	TRBJ2-1
TGTGCCAGTAGTGTGTCAGGGGGCGCGAGGATTAGGAGGAGCACTGAAGCTTTCTTT	CASSVSGGARIRRSTEAFF	-	TRBD1	TRBV19	TRBJ1-1
TGTGCCATCAGGGTAACAGGGGACGGAACAACTGAAGCTTTCTTT	CAIRVTGDGTTEAFF	-	TRBD1	TRBV10-3	TRBJ1-1
TGTGCCAGCAGTTTAGGGGGGGCCGTCTCCTCTGGGGCCAACGTCCTGACTTTC	CASSLGGAVSSGANVLTF	once	-	TRBV28	TRBJ2-6
TGTGCCAGCAGCCACCGGGACAGGGGGCGGGGAGATGAAAAACTGTTTTTT	CASSHRDRGRGDEKLFF	-	TRBD1	TRBV7-9	TRBJ1-4
TGTGCCAGTAGTGTCGCGGACAGCCAAAACATTCAGTACTTC	CASSVADSQNIQYF	-	-	TRBV19	TRBJ2-4
TGTGCCAGCAGCTTACAGGGGGCTGGCTACACCTTC	CASSLQGAGYTF	-	TRBD1	TRBV11-1	TRBJ1-2
TGTGCCAGCAGCCCGAGTGGGGGCGCTTCGGAGACCCAGTACTTC	CASSPSGGASETQYF	-	-	TRBV9	TRBJ2-5